These T cell receptor beta chains were read from a single sample in a study of blood T cell repertoires in COVID-19. Profiling relied on immunoSEQ multiplex PCR, and the TCRdb table lists in-frame clones only, not all of them. The top ten hold about 17% of the sample, which has about 69,000 clones, 70% to 90% seen once. The sample taken for sequencing was peripheral blood. These receptors were obtained from a middle-aged man with COVID-19, enrolled during active disease. The CDR3 runs from the conserved cysteine through the conserved F or W. A D gene is named only where the DNA matches it firmly. Size tells how often a clone was seen (once, few, many) or the class of an expanded clone, and some rows leave it out.

once	TRBJ2-3	TRBV6-6	TRBD1	CASSYPGQASTDTQYF	TGTGCCAGCAGTTACCCGGGACAGGCTAGCACAGATACGCAGTATTTT
-	TRBJ1-1	TRBV19	-	CASTATGTSFEAFF	TGTGCCAGTACCGCGACAGGTACCTCTTTCGAAGCTTTCTTT
-	TRBJ1-6	TRBV28	TRBD1	CASSLGGQGNSPLHF	TGTGCCAGCAGTTTGGGTGGACAGGGAAATTCACCCCTCCACTTT
-	TRBJ2-7	TRBV2	-	CASRDGLVYEQYF	TGTGCCAGCAGGGACGGACTTGTCTACGAGCAGTACTTC
-	TRBJ2-1	TRBV3-1/TRBV3-2	TRBD2	CASSLTSGGALEQFF	TGTGCCAGCAGCCTCACTAGCGGGGGGGCCCTGGAGCAGTTCTTC
-	TRBJ1-2	TRBV6-1	-	CASSEASYGYTF	TGTGCCAGCAGTGAAGCTAGCTATGGCTACACCTTC
-	TRBJ2-5	TRBV9	-	CASSASETQYF	TGTGCCAGCAGCGCCTCGGAGACCCAGTACTTC
few	TRBJ2-7	TRBV6-5	-	CASSTQTGDEQYF	TGTGCCAGCAGTACCCAGACAGGAGACGAGCAGTACTTC
few	TRBJ1-5	TRBV6-5	-	CASSITMDSLGPQHF	TGTGCCAGCAGCATTACTATGGACAGTTTAGGACCCCAGCATTTT
-	TRBJ1-2	TRBV3-1/TRBV3-2	TRBD1	CASSHTGVWHGYTF	TGTGCCAGCAGCCATACAGGGGTTTGGCATGGCTACACCTTC
-	TRBJ2-5	TRBV12-3/TRBV12-4	-	CASSPDFETQYF	TGTGCCAGCAGTCCGGACTTTGAGACCCAGTACTTC
-	TRBJ1-4	TRBV28	-	CASSLGGLRGDEKLFF	TGTGCCAGCAGTTTAGGGGGCCTCAGGGGCGATGAAAAACTGTTTTTT
-	TRBJ1-3	TRBV18	TRBD1	CASSRAQGAGNTIYF	TGTGCCAGCTCACGGGCACAGGGGGCTGGAAACACCATATATTTT
-	TRBJ2-3	TRBV7-8	-	CASSLVGRLDTQYF	TGTGCCAGCAGCTTAGTAGGTAGACTAGATACGCAGTATTTT
-	TRBJ2-7	TRBV11-2	-	CASSLDRGRYEQYF	TGTGCCAGCAGCCTAGACCGGGGGAGATACGAGCAGTACTTC
-	TRBJ2-7	TRBV19	-	CASSIDLRQANYEQYF	TGTGCCAGTAGTATAGACCTAAGACAGGCAAACTACGAGCAGTACTTC
few	TRBJ2-2	TRBV5-4	TRBD1	CASSLAQGGTGELFF	TGTGCCAGCAGCTTGGCACAGGGGGGCACCGGGGAGCTGTTTTTT
once	TRBJ1-2	TRBV7-3	-	CASSSPGDYGYTF	TGTGCCAGCAGCTCGCCAGGGGACTATGGCTACACCTTC
-	TRBJ1-1	TRBV5-1	TRBD1	CASSHDRVGTEAFF	TGCGCCAGCAGCCACGACAGGGTTGGCACTGAAGCTTTCTTT
-	TRBJ2-7	TRBV5-6	-	CASSRTGTSYEQYF	TGTGCCAGCAGCCGTACAGGGACGAGCTACGAGCAGTACTTC
-	TRBJ1-5	TRBV4-1	-	CASSHGDQPQHF	TGCGCCAGCAGCCACGGGGATCAGCCCCAGCATTTT
few	TRBJ1-1	TRBV19	TRBD1	CASSPEVRDRDTEAFF	TGTGCCAGTAGTCCCGAGGTCCGGGACAGAGACACTGAAGCTTTCTTT
-	TRBJ1-1	TRBV30	TRBD1	CAWGTAHTEAFF	TGTGCCTGGGGGACAGCGCACACTGAAGCTTTCTTT
-	TRBJ1-4	TRBV4-1	-	CASSQATRANEKLFF	TGCGCCAGCAGCCAAGCCACCAGGGCGAATGAAAAACTGTTTTTT
-	TRBJ1-2	TRBV19	-	CASSLPGGGRAYGYTF	TGTGCCAGTAGCCTACCAGGAGGGGGGAGGGCCTATGGCTACACCTTC
-	TRBJ2-3	TRBV4-1	TRBD2	CASSPTEGLAGGGGDTQYF	TGCGCCAGCAGCCCCACGGAGGGACTAGCGGGGGGGGGCGGAGATACGCAGTATTTT
-	TRBJ2-1	TRBV7-6	TRBD1	CASSLNQGDYNEQFF	TGTGCCAGCAGCTTAAATCAGGGGGATTACAATGAGCAGTTCTTC
-	TRBJ1-3	TRBV3-1/TRBV3-2	-	CASSQRSSTANSGNTIYF	TGTGCCAGCAGCCAAAGGTCTTCGACAGCAAACTCTGGAAACACCATATATTTT
-	TRBJ2-1	TRBV3-1/TRBV3-2	TRBD2	CASSQVSGGKFF	TGTGCCAGCAGCCAAGTGTCGGGGGGGAAGTTCTTC
-	TRBJ2-6	TRBV28	-	CASSLAGGANVLTF	TGTGCCAGCAGTTTAGCGGGTGGGGCCAACGTCCTGACTTTC
-	TRBJ1-3	TRBV2	-	CASSEQGSGNTIYF	TGTGCCAGCAGCGAACAGGGATCTGGAAACACCATATATTTT
-	TRBJ2-7	TRBV7-7	TRBD1	CASSLRQGGAYEQYF	TGTGCCAGCAGCTTACGACAGGGGGGGGCCTACGAGCAGTACTTC
-	TRBJ2-1	TRBV28	-	CASSPSQGGRYNEQFF	TGTGCCAGCAGTCCCTCACAGGGGGGGCGTTACAATGAGCAGTTCTTC
once	TRBJ2-7	TRBV6-5	TRBD2	CASRDTSGVYYEQYF	TGTGCCAGCAGGGATACTAGCGGGGTATACTACGAGCAGTACTTC
-	TRBJ2-7	TRBV5-7	-	CASSPEQYF	TGTGCCAGCAGCCCGGAGCAGTACTTC
-	TRBJ2-1	TRBV4-2	TRBD2	CASSPLGLAGGLVEQFF	TGTGCCAGCAGCCCCCTCGGACTAGCGGGGGGGCTTGTTGAGCAGTTCTTC
-	TRBJ1-4	TRBV19	-	CASTSGGLQESGEKLFF	TGTGCCAGTACTTCCGGGGGACTCCAAGAATCGGGGGAAAAACTGTTTTTT
-	TRBJ1-2	TRBV6-6	TRBD1	CASRLQGAGYGYTF	TGTGCCAGCAGATTACAGGGGGCGGGCTATGGCTACACCTTC
-	TRBJ2-3	TRBV9	TRBD1	CASSVAGWMGTAGTDTQYF	TGTGCCAGCAGCGTAGCTGGGTGGATGGGGACAGCCGGCACAGATACGCAGTATTTT
-	TRBJ2-3	TRBV5-1	-	CASSLGGTDTQYF	TGCGCCAGCAGCTTAGGGGGCACAGATACGCAGTATTTT
once	TRBJ2-3	TRBV5-1	TRBD1	CASSPGQNTDTQYF	TGCGCCAGCAGCCCGGGACAGAACACAGATACGCAGTATTTT
-	TRBJ2-2	TRBV6-5	TRBD1	CASSPWDRDTGELFF	TGTGCCAGCAGTCCTTGGGACAGAGACACCGGGGAGCTGTTTTTT
once	TRBJ1-1	TRBV7-9	-	CASSQRGKNTEAFF	TGTGCCAGCAGCCAACGGGGGAAGAACACTGAAGCTTTCTTT
-	TRBJ1-1	TRBV6-5	-	CASSLNIRGGTEAFF	TGTGCCAGCAGTCTGAACATTAGGGGGGGCACTGAAGCTTTCTTT
-	TRBJ1-5	TRBV4-2	-	CASSQVTGNQPQHF	TGTGCCAGCAGCCAAGTTACGGGGAATCAGCCCCAGCATTTT
-	TRBJ2-7	TRBV6-5	-	CASSYSIGGAAYEQYF	TGTGCCAGCAGTTACTCGATAGGCGGGGCCGCCTACGAGCAGTACTTC